This TCR beta chain was sequenced for a study of cytomegalovirus exposure and HLA in healthy donors. Looking at the study overall: HLA-typed donors were the source of roughly 85 million unique TCRs held in an early data release.

PCR involved 60 Vbeta and 13 Jbeta primers. Profiled with immunoSEQ multiplex PCR; TCRdb holds only in-frame clones, not every one. The sample shows approximately 130,000 clones, about 69% of them seen only once. With respect to this clone: The target antigen is unknown.

General study findings and limits: TCR beta V segments were, for the most part, productive about 87% or about 30% of the time in an earlier analysis. Among TCR beta chains, those listed as cytomegalovirus-associated numbered roughly 150.

This CDR3 is 14 amino acids long. Germline CDR1 is SNHLY and CDR2 is FYNNEI. V was shortened by 2 bases and J by 7 bases, with 9 bases between the two germline ends. The sequence derives from a man in his thirties or forties in good health and CMV-seronegative. Sequenced material: PBMCs. The V and J genes are TRBV2 and TRBJ1-6, with D maybe TRBD1 (6 bases). CDR3: CASSENTGNSPLHF. DNA of the CDR3: TGTGCCAGCAGTGAAAATACAGGGAATTCACCCCTCCACTTT.